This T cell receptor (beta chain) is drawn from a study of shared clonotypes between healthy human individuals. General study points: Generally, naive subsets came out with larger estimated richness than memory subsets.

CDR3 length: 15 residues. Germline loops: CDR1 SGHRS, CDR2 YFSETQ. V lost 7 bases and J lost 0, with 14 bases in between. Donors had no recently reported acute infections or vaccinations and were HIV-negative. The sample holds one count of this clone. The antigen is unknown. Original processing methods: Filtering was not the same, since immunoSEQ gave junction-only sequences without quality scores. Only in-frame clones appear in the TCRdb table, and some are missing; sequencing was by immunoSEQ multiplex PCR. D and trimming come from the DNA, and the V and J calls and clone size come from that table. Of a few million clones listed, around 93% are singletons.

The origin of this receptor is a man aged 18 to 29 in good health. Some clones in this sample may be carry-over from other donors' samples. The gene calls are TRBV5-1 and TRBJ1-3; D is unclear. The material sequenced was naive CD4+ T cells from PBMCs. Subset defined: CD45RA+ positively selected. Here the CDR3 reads CASCPTAYSGNTIYF. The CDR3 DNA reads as TGCGCCAGCTGCCCCACAGCTTACTCTGGAAACACCATATATTTT.